Below, 29 T cell receptor beta chains from the same sample are listed, as sequenced in a study of patients and donors after allogeneic stem cell transplantation. TCRdb ran MiXCR on the RT-PCR reads and lists one entry per CDR3 protein. The data contain under 30,000 distinct CDR3 sequences, 8% to 10% of them singletons. Sample: blood, either unsorted or a sorted T cell fraction (not recorded which). The receptor set was obtained from a human donor who was either an allogeneic HSCT recipient or a stem cell or donor lymphocyte infusion donor (not recorded which). It is not recorded whose cells these are; they may come from a transplant donor.

This clonotype was observed a handful of times. This chain links TRBV5-1 with TRBJ2-7; no firm D call. In germline, CDR1 is SGHRS, CDR2 YFSETQ. CDR3 length equals 15 residues. V was cut by 1 base and J by 3 bases, with 14 bases left in between. The CDR3 reads CASSLFGQSLYEQYF. In nucleotides, the CDR3 is TGCGCCAGCAGCTTGTTTGGTCAGTCACTCTACGAGCAGTACTTC.

This clonotype was found many times. V gene TRBV25-1 combines with J gene TRBJ1-1; possible D gene TRBD1, 6 bases. This CDR3 has 13 residues. In germline, CDR1 is MGHDK, CDR2 SYGVNS. Trimming removed 6 bases from V and 1 base from J, with 9 bases in between. CDR3 sequence: CASRDRENTEAFF. The DNA of the CDR3 is TGTGCCAGCAGGGACAGAGAGAACACTGAAGCTTTCTTT. Based on the CDR3 plus reference TRBV25-1 and TRBJ1-1, the full variable domain is EADIYQTPRYLVIGTGKKITLECSQTMGHDKMYWYQQDPGMELHLIHYSYGVNSTEKGDLSSESTVSRIRTEHFPLTLESARPSHTSQYLCASRDRENTEAFFGQGTRLTVV.

With respect to this clonotype: It may be a read error: a sequence one base away is much more abundant. The chain couples TRBV5-1 to TRBJ1-1; no clear D gene. The CDR3 runs 14 residues. Trimming cost V 5 bases and J 4 bases, with 15 bases left between them. CDR1 is SGHRS, CDR2 YFSETQ, per germline. This CDR3 is CASRGDTDFTEAFF. The CDR3 DNA reads TGCGCCAGCAGAGGAGACACCGACTTCACTGAAGCTTTCTTT.

With regard to this clonotype: The DNA is omitted, as the CDR3 cannot be located on it reliably, and the CDR3 follows TCRdb's listing. The J gene is TRBJ2-2, the V gene TRBV1; TRBD1 reflects the table's D call only, with no check against the DNA. TRBV1 is flagged as a pseudogene. The CDR3 has 17 residues if both end residues are counted. The CDR3: CTSHRDPGGPTPGSCFF.

V is TRBV7-9 and J is TRBJ1-1; 7 nucleotides match TRBD1. This CDR3 has 14 residues. Trimming removed 5 bases from V and 4 bases from J; junction bases left unmatched: 7. Germline V CDR1 and CDR2: SEHNR, FQNEAQ (reference sequence). CDR3 residues: CASSLRTGVTEAFF. The CDR3 region has the DNA TGTGCCAGCAGCCTCAGGACAGGCGTCACTGAAGCTTTCTTT.

The chain is built from TRBV5-8 and TRBJ1-2; D not certain. The CDR3 contains 13 residues. Trimming took off 4 bases at V and 6 bases at J, with 13 bases between the two ends. CDR1 is SGHTS, CDR2 YDEGEE, per germline. CDR3 region: CASSPYGRDGYTF. Here the CDR3 DNA reads TGTGCCAGCAGCCCCTATGGGCGGGATGGCTACACCTTC. The full variable domain, in which reference TRBV5-8 and TRBJ1-2 provide the parts outside the CDR3, is EAGVTQSPTHLIKTRGQQATLRCSPISGHTSVYWYQQALGLGLQFLLWYDEGEERNRGNFPPRFSGRQFPNYSSELNVNALELEDSALYLCASSPYGRDGYTFGSGTRLTVV.

The CDR3 sequence is CASSPRSFSYEQYF. CDR3 coding DNA: TGTGCCAGTAGTCCCAGGTCCTTCTCCTACGAGCAGTACTTC. This chain uses TRBV19 with TRBJ2-7; no clear D. Trimming pared 5 bases from V and 0 bases from J, leaving 11 bases between. The CDR3 is 14 residues long. From germline, CDR1 is LNHDA and CDR2 SQIVND (reference sequence).

In this sample, this clonotype turned up many times. The chain joins TRBV11-2 to TRBJ1-6; a possible D gene is TRBD1 (5 bases). CDR1 and CDR2 from the germline V gene are SGHAT and FQNNGV. The CDR3 spans 18 residues. Trimming stripped 2 bases from V and 2 bases from J, with 16 bases between. CDR3 coding DNA: TGTGCCAGCAGCTTAAAAGTCGTAGGCAGGGCCTATAATTCACCCCTCCACTTT. This codes for CASSLKVVGRAYNSPLHF. Filled out from reference TRBV11-2 and TRBJ1-6, the complete variable domain reads EAGVAQSPRYKIIEKRQSVAFWCNPISGHATLYWYQQILGQGPKLLIQFQNNGVVDDSQLPKDRFSAERLKGVDSTLKIQPAKLEDSAVYLCASSLKVVGRAYNSPLHFGNGTRLTVT.

The chain links TRBV18 to TRBJ2-3, with a weak D call TRBD1 (6 bases). Germline assignment: CDR1 KGHSH and CDR2 LQKENI. Trimming stripped 2 bases from V and 3 bases from J, with 12 bases between. There are 15 residues in the CDR3. The CDR3 DNA reads as TGTGCCAGCTCACCAACAGGGTGGACTACAGATACGCAGTATTTT. Translated, it gives CASSPTGWTTDTQYF.

The table lists this clonotype with many counts. This chain links TRBV28 with TRBJ2-3; 9 bases match TRBD2. This CDR3 spans 14 amino acids. The V segment lost 8 bases and the J segment 2 bases; nucleotides outside the gene matches: 5. Germline values: CDR1 MDHEN, CDR2 SYDVKM. The CDR3 DNA sequence: TGTGCCAGCCTTAGCGGGGGACACACAGATACGCAGTATTTT. It is translated as CASLSGGHTDTQYF.

This clonotype has ten or more counts. The CDR3 loop reads CASSQINPGPLSNEQFF. CDR3 DNA sequence: TGCGCCAGCAGCCAGATAAATCCGGGACCTCTAAGCAATGAGCAGTTCTTC. The chain carries TRBV4-1 and TRBJ2-1; perhaps D is TRBD1 or TRBD2 (5 bases each). V was cut by 3 bases and J by 6 bases, with 21 bases left in between. The CDR3 has 17 amino acids. The germline V gene has CDR1 MGHRA and CDR2 YSYEKL.

This clonotype was counted between two and nine times. The chain combines TRBV29-1 with TRBJ2-7; 7 positions agree with TRBD2. This CDR3 has 14 residues. V shed 0 bases and J 4 bases; nucleotides not matched to a gene: 6. Germline CDR1 is SQVTM and CDR2 is ANQGSEA. The CDR3 is CSVEDQREGYEQYF. The CDR3 coding sequence is TGCAGCGTTGAAGATCAGCGGGAAGGGTACGAGCAGTACTTC.

The table lists this clonotype with many counts. This chain joins TRBV9 and TRBJ2-5; D uncertain. V lost 0 bases, J lost 2 bases, and 11 bases lay in between. Germline V lookup: CDR1 SGDLS, CDR2 YYNGEE. The CDR3 spans 15 residues. Here the CDR3 reads CASSVVPDGQETQYF. CDR3 nucleotides: TGTGCCAGCAGCGTAGTCCCTGACGGACAAGAGACCCAGTACTTC.

In its sample, this clonotype was seen a few times. The J gene is TRBJ2-7, the V gene TRBV28, with unresolved D. Deletions cut 3 bases from V and 2 bases from J, with 11 bases between. In germline, CDR1 is MDHEN, CDR2 SYDVKM. The CDR3 extends over 14 amino acids. The CDR3 loop is CASSFSLAPYEQYF. The CDR3 DNA follows: TGTGCCAGCAGTTTTTCCCTCGCCCCCTACGAGCAGTACTTC.

The V call is TRBV11-2, the J call TRBJ1-2; D unresolved. There are 15 residues in the CDR3. The germline V gene encodes CDR1 SGHAT and CDR2 FQNNGV. V lost 3 bases to trimming and J lost 4 bases, with 15 bases between them. DNA for the CDR3: TGTGCCAGCAGCTTGGGTGTGAGAGACCTCTATGGCTACACCTTC. It translates to CASSLGVRDLYGYTF.

This clonotype was counted many times. The chain combines TRBV7-2 with TRBJ2-1; D is uncertain. From germline, CDR1 is SGHTA and CDR2 FQGNSA. V lost 0 bases to trimming and J lost 4 bases, with 4 bases between them. This CDR3 region has 13 residues. CDR3 sequence: CASSLARYNEQFF. The CDR3 bases are TGTGCCAGCAGCTTAGCCAGGTACAATGAGCAGTTCTTC.

This clonotype came up a few times. A much larger clone differs by one base, so this may be a read error. V usage is TRBV6-1 and J usage is TRBJ1-2; D gene uncertain. The CDR3 is 13 amino acids. Germline V gene data show CDR1 as MNHNS and CDR2 as SASEGT. The CDR3 protein is CASSRHVDYGNTF. The CDR3 DNA sequence: TGTGCCAGCAGCAGACACGTCGACTATGGCAACACCTTC.

This clonotype has at least ten counts. The chain couples TRBV6-5 to TRBJ1-4; possibly TRBD1 for D (6 bases). The V and J ends lost 0 bases and 6 bases respectively, with 8 bases between them. This CDR3 is 14 amino acids long. The germline V gene encodes CDR1 MNHEY and CDR2 SVGAGI. In DNA, the CDR3 is TGTGCCAGCAGTTACTCGAACAGGGATGAAAAACTGTTTTTT. This gives the protein CASSYSNRDEKLFF.

This clonotype was found a few times. The V and J genes are TRBV18 and TRBJ1-5; D may be TRBD1 (5 bases). The CDR3 totals 15 residues. Germline assignment: CDR1 KGHSH and CDR2 LQKENI. V lost 1 base to trimming and J lost 0 bases, with 7 bases between them. CDR3 residues: CASSPRQISNQPQHF. Here the CDR3 DNA reads TGTGCCAGCTCACCACGACAGATTAGCAATCAGCCCCAGCATTTT.

The rearrangement links TRBV20-1 to TRBJ1-3; the D gene is possibly TRBD1 (6 bases). Trimming removed 0 bases at V and 1 base at J, with 10 bases between. The CDR3 consists of 15 residues. Germline loops: CDR1 DFQATT, CDR2 SNEGSKA (reference sequence). CDR3: CSARDLQGSGNTIYF. In DNA form, the CDR3 reads TGCAGTGCTAGAGATCTCCAGGGGTCTGGAAACACCATATATTTT.

For the CDR3, the DNA is TGCGCCAGCAGCTTGGTTCCAGGGAACTATGGCTACACCTTC. It translates to CASSLVPGNYGYTF. The chain couples TRBV5-1 to TRBJ1-2; possibly TRBD1 for D (5 bases). V was trimmed by 0 bases and J by 2 bases, leaving 8 bases between them. CDR3 length: 14 amino acids. The germline V gene has CDR1 SGHRS and CDR2 YFSETQ.

In this sample, this clonotype turned up many times. The genes are TRBV12-3 or TRBV12-4 and TRBJ1-1; D is undetermined. The CDR3 has 16 amino acids. The V end lost 2 bases, the J end lost 0 bases, and 13 bases lay between the germline ends. Written as DNA, the CDR3 is TGTGCCAGCAGTTTAACCCTTGGCGCCCTGAACACTGAAGCTTTCTTT. Protein product: CASSLTLGALNTEAFF.

V and J are TRBV11-3 and TRBJ1-5, with 10 bases matching TRBD1. The junction had 11 bases not matched to a gene; V was cut back by 5 bases and J by 7 bases. CDR1 is SGHNT and CDR2 is YENEEA in the germline V gene. The CDR3 spans 16 residues. CDR3 DNA sequence: TGTGCCAGCAGCACCCGACGGGACAGGGGAAGGCAGCCCCAGCATTTT. Translating gives CASSTRRDRGRQPQHF.

At least ten counts were recorded for this clonotype. The chain carries TRBV10-3 and TRBJ2-6, with D perhaps TRBD1 (6 bases). CDR3 length: 18 amino acids. Trimming removed 4 bases from V and 0 bases from J, with 16 bases in between. Germline V gives CDR1 ENHRY, CDR2 SYGVKD. CDR3 nucleotide sequence: TGTGCCATCAGTGTTAGGACAGCAGAACTCTCTGGGGCCAACGTCCTGACTTTC. Translated, it gives CAISVRTAELSGANVLTF.

The chain joins TRBV3-1 to TRBJ2-7; D remains unclear. The CDR3 has 15 amino acids. V was pared by 2 bases and J by 3 bases, with 14 bases between. Germline V gene lookup returns CDR1 LGHDT and CDR2 YNNKEL (reference sequence). The CDR3 DNA reads as TGTGCCAGCAGCCAAACTATAACCCCCATCTACGAGCAGTACTTC. As protein: CASSQTITPIYEQYF.

CDR3 sequence: CASSPGWASEETQYF. The CDR3 DNA reads TGTGCCAGCTCACCGGGCTGGGCTTCGGAAGAGACCCAGTACTTC. The rearrangement uses TRBV18 and TRBJ2-5; D call uncertain. Per germline, CDR1 KGHSH and CDR2 LQKENI. Trimming took off 3 bases at V and 3 bases at J, with 14 bases between the two ends. The CDR3 runs to 15 residues.

This clonotype turned up a few times. The rearrangement uses TRBV19 and TRBJ2-7; a weak D match, TRBD1 (5 bases). V lost 3 bases and J 0 bases, leaving 15 bases between the germline ends. From germline, CDR1 is LNHDA and CDR2 SQIVND (reference sequence). The CDR3 sequence is 16 residues long. Written as DNA, the CDR3 is TGTGCCAGTAGTATCTCCCACAGGCTATACTCCTACGAGCAGTACTTC. This translates into CASSISHRLYSYEQYF. The full variable domain, in which reference TRBV19 and TRBJ2-7 provide the parts outside the CDR3, is DGGITQSPKYLFRKEGQNVTLSCEQNLNHDAMYWYRQDPGQGLRLIYYSQIVNDFQKGDIAEGYSVSREKKESFPLTVTSAQKNPTAFYLCASSISHRLYSYEQYFGPGTRLTVT.

This clonotype was detected many times. The chain employs TRBV11-2 and TRBJ2-1; D remains unclear. V dropped 2 bases and J dropped 13 bases, with 15 bases sitting between them. Germline-derived CDR1 and CDR2 are SGHAT and FQNNGV. The CDR3 contains 13 residues. The CDR3 coding sequence is TGTGCCAGCAGCTTAAGGCGAGGTTCGGCCCAGTTCTTC. Translation: CASSLRRGSAQFF.

This clonotype showed up just a few times. V usage is TRBV5-1 and J usage is TRBJ1-2, with TRBD1 matching 9 bases. V lost 4 bases and J lost 4; bases outside the gene matches: 2. CDR3 length equals 13 residues. Germline V gene data show CDR1 as SGHRS and CDR2 as YFSETQ. The CDR3 loop is CASSRDRAYGYTF. The CDR3 region has the DNA TGCGCCAGCAGCAGGGACAGGGCCTATGGCTACACCTTC.